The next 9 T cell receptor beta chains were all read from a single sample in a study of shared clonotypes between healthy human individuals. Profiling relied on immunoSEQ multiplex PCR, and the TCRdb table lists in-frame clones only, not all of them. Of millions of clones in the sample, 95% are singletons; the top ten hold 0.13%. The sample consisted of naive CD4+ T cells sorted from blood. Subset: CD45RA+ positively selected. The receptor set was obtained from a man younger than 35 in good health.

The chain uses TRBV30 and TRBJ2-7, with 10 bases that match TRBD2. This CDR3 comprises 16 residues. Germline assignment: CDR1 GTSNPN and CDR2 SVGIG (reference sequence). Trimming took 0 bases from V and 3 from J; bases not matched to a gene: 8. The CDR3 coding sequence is TGTGCCTGGAGTGTAACCCGGACTAGCGGCTTCTACGAGCAGTACTTC. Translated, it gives CAWSVTRTSGFYEQYF.

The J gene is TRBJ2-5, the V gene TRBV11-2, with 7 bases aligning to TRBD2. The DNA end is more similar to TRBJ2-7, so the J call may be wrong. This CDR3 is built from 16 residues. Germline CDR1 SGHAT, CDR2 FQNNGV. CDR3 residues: CASSLALTGGRYEQYF. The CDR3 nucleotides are TGTGCCAGCAGCTTAGCGCTAACGGGAGGAAGGTACGAGCAGTACTTC.

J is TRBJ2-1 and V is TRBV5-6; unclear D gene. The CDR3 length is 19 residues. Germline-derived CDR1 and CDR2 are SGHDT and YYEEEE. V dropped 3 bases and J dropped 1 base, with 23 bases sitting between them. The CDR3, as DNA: TGTGCCAGCAGCTCCGGACCCCAATGGGCTAGGGTTTCCTACAATGAGCAGTTCTTC. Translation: CASSSGPQWARVSYNEQFF.

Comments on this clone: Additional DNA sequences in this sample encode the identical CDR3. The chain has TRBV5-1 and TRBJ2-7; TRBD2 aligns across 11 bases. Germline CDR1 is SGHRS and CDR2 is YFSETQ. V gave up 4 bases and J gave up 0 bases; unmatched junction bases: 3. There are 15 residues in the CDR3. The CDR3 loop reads CASSGGTSGSYEQYF. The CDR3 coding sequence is TGCGCCAGCAGCGGAGGGACTAGCGGCTCCTACGAGCAGTACTTC.

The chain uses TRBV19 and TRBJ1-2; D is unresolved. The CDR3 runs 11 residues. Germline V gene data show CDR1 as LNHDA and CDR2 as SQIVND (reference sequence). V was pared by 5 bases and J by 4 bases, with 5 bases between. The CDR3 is CASSSVYGYTF. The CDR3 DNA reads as TGTGCCAGTAGTTCTGTCTATGGCTACACCTTC.

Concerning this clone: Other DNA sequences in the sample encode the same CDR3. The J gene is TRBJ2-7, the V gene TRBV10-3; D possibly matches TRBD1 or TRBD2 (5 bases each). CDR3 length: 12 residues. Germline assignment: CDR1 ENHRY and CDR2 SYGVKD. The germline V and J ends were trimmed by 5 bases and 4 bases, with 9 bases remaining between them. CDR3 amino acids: CAISPGGYEQYF. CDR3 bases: TGTGCCATCAGTCCTGGGGGTTACGAGCAGTACTTC.

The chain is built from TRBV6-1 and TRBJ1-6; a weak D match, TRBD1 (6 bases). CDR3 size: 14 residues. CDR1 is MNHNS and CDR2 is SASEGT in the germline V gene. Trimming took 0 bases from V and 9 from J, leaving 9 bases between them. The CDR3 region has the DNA TGTGCCAGCAGTGAAGCCGGGGGGGCTTCACCCCTCCACTTT. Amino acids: CASSEAGGASPLHF.

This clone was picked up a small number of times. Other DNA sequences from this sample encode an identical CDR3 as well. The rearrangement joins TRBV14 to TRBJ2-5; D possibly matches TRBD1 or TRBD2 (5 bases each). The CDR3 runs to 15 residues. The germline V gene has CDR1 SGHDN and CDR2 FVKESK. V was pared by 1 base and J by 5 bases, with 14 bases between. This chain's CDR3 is CASSQGQGPQETQYF. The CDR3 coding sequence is TGTGCCAGCAGCCAAGGCCAGGGACCCCAGGAGACCCAGTACTTC.

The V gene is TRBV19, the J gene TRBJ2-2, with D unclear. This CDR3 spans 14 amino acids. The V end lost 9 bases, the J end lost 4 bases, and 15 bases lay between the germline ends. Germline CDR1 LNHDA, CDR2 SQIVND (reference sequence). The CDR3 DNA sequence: TGTGCCAGCAACGACATGTCGGGCACCGGGGAGCTGTTTTTT. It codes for CASNDMSGTGELFF.